The sequence of this T cell receptor beta chain was determined in a study of neoadjuvant anti-PD-1 for oral cavity cancer. As to this clone: Its cognate antigen is unknown.

Blood libraries mostly used about 0.5 ug genomic DNA, six replicates each. Measured with immunoSEQ multiplex PCR; TCRdb has only the in-frame clones, and not every one. The sample shows under 15,000 clones, roughly 60% of them seen only once. CDR3 length: 15 amino acids. V lost 1 base, J lost 1 base, and 10 bases lay in between. The germline gives CDR1 SGHTA, CDR2 FQGNSA. Study findings and constraints: Pretreatment Treg/Th17 ratio correlated inversely with post-treatment tumor clonality.

These oral cavity squamous cell carcinomas were HPV-negative and locally advanced. The receptor was isolated from a person between 40 and 80 years old with oral cavity squamous cell carcinoma. The genes are TRBV7-2 and TRBJ1-1; D is unresolved. The source was PBMCs, collected before nivolumab (anti-PD-1) treatment. CDR3 bases: TGTGCCAGCAGCTTAGTTGGTGGAGCGAACACTGAAGCTTTCTTT. This gives the protein CASSLVGGANTEAFF.